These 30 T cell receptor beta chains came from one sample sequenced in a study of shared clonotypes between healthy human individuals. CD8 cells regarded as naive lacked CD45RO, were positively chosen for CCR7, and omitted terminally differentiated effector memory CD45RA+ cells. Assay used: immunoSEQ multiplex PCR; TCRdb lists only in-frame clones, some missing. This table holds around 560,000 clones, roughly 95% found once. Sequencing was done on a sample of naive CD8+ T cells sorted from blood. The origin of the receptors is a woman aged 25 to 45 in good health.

Here the CDR3 reads CASSFPYQLTYEQYF. The CDR3 DNA reads as TGTGCCAGCAGCTTCCCTTACCAACTTACCTACGAGCAGTACTTC. The chain is built from TRBV11-2 and TRBJ2-7, with D uncertain. Per the germline V gene, CDR1 is SGHAT and CDR2 is FQNNGV. The germline V and J ends were trimmed by 3 bases and 2 bases, with 14 bases remaining between them. The CDR3 covers 15 residues.

CDR3 DNA: TGTGCCAGCAGTCAGGGACTAGCGGGAACGGTCGAGACCCAGTACTTC. Amino acids: CASSQGLAGTVETQYF. The J gene is TRBJ2-5, the V gene TRBV27, with 13 bases that match TRBD2. Trimming cost V 5 bases and J 5 bases; bases outside gene matches: 8. The CDR3 runs 16 residues. The V gene's germline CDR1 is MNHEY and CDR2 SMNVEV (reference sequence).

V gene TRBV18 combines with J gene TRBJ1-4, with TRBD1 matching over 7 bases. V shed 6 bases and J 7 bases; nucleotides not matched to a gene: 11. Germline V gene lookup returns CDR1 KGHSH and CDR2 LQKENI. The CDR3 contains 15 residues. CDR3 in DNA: TGTGCCAGCTCTACCGACAGGGATCAGGGTGAAAAACTGTTTTTT. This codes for CASSTDRDQGEKLFF. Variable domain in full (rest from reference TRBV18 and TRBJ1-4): NAGVMQNPRHLVRRRGQEARLRCSPMKGHSHVYWYRQLPEEGLKFMVYLQKENIIDESGMPKERFSAEFPKEGPSILRIQQVVRGDSAAYFCASSTDRDQGEKLFFGSGTQLSVL.

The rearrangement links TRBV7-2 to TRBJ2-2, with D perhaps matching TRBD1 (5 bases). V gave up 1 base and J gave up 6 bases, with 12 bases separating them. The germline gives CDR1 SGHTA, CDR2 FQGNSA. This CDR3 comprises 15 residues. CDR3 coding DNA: TGTGCCAGCAGCTTAGTCGTAGGGGCCCCCGGGGAGCTGTTTTTT. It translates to CASSLVVGAPGELFF.

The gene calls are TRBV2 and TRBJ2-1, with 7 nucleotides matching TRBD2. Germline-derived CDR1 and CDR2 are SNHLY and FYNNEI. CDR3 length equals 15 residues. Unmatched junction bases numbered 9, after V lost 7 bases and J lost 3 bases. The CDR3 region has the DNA TGTGCCAGCACTCCAGCGGGGAGGATCTACAATGAGCAGTTCTTC. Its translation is CASTPAGRIYNEQFF.

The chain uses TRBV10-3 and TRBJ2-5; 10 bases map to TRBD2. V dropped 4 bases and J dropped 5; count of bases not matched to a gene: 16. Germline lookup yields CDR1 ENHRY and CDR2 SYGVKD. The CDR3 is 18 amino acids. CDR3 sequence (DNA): TGTGCCATCAGTGGGGGGACTAGCGACCGAGTGGTAGGGGAGACCCAGTACTTC. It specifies CAISGGTSDRVVGETQYF.

CDR3 sequence reads: CASSVQGSGGYTF. CDR3 in DNA: TGTGCCAGCAGCGTACAGGGGAGTGGAGGCTACACCTTC. The chain couples TRBV9 to TRBJ1-2; perhaps TRBD1 as D (6 bases). This CDR3 comprises 13 residues. Germline CDR1 is SGDLS and CDR2 is YYNGEE. V gave up 1 base and J gave up 8 bases, with 12 bases separating them.

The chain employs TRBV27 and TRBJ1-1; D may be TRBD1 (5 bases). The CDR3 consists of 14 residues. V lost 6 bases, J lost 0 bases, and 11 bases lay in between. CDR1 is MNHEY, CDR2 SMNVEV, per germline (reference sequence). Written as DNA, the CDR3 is TGTGCCAGCAGCGGGGGGTTGATGAACACTGAAGCTTTCTTT. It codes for CASSGGLMNTEAFF.

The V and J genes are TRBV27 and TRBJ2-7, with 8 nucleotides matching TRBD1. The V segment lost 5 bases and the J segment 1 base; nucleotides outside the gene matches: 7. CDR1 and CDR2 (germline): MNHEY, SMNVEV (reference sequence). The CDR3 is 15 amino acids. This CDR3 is CASSIQGAGSYEQYF. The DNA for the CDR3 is TGTGCCAGCAGTATCCAGGGGGCGGGGTCCTACGAGCAGTACTTC.

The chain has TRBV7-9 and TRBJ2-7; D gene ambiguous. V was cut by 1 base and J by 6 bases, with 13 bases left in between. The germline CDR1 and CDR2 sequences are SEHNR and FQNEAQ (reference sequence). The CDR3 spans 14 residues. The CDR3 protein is CASSLGGGKPEQYF. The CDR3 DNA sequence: TGTGCCAGCAGCTTAGGGGGTGGCAAACCCGAGCAGTACTTC. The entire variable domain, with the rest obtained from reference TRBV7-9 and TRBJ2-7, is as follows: DTGVSQNPRHKITKRGQNVTFRCDPISEHNRLYWYRQTLGQGPEFLTYFQNEAQLEKSRLLSDRFSAERPKGSFSTLEIQRTEQGDSAMYLCASSLGGGKPEQYFGPGTRLTVT.

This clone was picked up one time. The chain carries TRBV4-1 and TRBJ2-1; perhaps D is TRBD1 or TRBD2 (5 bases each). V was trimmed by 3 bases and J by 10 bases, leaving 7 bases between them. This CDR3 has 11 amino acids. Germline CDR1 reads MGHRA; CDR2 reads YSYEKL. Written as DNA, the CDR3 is TGCGCCAGCAGCCATTGGGGGGAGCAGTTCTTC. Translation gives CASSHWGEQFF.

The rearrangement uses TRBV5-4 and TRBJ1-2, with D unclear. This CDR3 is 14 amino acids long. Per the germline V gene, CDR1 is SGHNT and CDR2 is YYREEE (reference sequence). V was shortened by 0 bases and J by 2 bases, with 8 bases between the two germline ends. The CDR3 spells CASSLVASNYGYTF. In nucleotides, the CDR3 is TGTGCCAGCAGCTTGGTGGCATCCAACTATGGCTACACCTTC.

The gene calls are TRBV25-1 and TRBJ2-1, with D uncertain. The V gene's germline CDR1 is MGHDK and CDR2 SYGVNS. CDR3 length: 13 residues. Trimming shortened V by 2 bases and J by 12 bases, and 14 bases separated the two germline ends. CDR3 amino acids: CASSEENGNGQFF. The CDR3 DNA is TGTGCCAGCAGTGAAGAGAACGGTAACGGGCAGTTCTTC.

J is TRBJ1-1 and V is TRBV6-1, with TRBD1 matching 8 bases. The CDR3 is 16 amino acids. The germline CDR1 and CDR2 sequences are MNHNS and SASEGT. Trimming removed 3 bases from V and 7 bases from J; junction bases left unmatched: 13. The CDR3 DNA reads TGTGCCAGCAGTGATTCGGTGACAGGGGAGATGGGTGAAGCTTTCTTT. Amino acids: CASSDSVTGEMGEAFF.

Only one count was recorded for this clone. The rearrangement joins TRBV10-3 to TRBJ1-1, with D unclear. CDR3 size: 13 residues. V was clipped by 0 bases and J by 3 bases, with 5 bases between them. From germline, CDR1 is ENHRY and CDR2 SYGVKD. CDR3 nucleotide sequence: TGTGCCATCAGTGAGTCGGAGGACACTGAAGCTTTCTTT. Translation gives CAISESEDTEAFF.

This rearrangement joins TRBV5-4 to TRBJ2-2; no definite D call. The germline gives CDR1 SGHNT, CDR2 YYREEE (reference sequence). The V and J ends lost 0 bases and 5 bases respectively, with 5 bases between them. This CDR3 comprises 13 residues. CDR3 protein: CASSLEGTGELFF. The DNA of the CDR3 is TGTGCCAGCAGCTTGGAAGGGACCGGGGAGCTGTTTTTT.

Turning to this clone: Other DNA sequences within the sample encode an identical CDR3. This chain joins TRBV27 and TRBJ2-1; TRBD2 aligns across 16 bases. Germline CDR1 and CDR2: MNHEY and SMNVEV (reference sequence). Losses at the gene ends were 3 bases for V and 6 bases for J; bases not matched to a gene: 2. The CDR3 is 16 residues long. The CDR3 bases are TGTGCCAGCAGTTTCGGGACTAGCGGGAGGGGCAATGAGCAGTTCTTC. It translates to CASSFGTSGRGNEQFF.

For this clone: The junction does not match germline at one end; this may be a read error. This chain's CDR3 is CASSFAERLAGSSEQYF. CDR3 sequence (DNA): TGTGCCAGCAGCTTCGCGGAACGACTAGCGGGATCCTCCGAGCAGTACTTC. The chain carries TRBV5-6 and TRBJ2-7; 11 nucleotides line up with TRBD2. Per the germline V gene, CDR1 is SGHDT and CDR2 is YYEEEE. CDR3 length: 17 residues.

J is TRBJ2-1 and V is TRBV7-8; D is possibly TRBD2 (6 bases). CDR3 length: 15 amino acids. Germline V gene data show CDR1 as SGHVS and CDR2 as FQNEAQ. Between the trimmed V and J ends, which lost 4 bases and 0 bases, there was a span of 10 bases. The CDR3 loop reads CASSSGASSYNEQFF. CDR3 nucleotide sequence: TGTGCCAGCAGCTCGGGAGCTAGCTCCTACAATGAGCAGTTCTTC.

The chain's CDR3 is CASSSAPEGITYNEQFF. In DNA, the CDR3 is TGTGCCAGCAGTTCCGCTCCGGAGGGTATTACCTACAATGAGCAGTTCTTC. This sequence joins TRBV27 and TRBJ2-1; D is perhaps TRBD2 (6 bases). In germline, CDR1 is MNHEY, CDR2 SMNVEV (reference sequence). CDR3 length equals 17 residues. Trimming stripped 4 bases from V and 2 bases from J, with 18 bases between.

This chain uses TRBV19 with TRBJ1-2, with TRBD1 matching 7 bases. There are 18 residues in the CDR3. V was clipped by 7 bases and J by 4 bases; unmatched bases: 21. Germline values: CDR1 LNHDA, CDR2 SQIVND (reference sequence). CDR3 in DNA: TGTGCCAGTAAATGGGGATCCGGGGACAGCCCGTTTTTCTATGGCTACACCTTC. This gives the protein CASKWGSGDSPFFYGYTF.

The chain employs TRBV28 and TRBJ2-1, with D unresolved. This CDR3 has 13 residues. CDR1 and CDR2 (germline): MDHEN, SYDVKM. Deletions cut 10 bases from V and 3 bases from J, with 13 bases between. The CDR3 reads CATRALGYNEQFF. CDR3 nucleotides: TGTGCCACCCGGGCTTTGGGCTACAATGAGCAGTTCTTC.

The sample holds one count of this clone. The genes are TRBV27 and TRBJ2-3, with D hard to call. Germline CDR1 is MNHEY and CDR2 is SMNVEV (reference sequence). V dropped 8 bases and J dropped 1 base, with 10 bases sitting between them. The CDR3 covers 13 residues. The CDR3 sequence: CASWYGGTDTQYF. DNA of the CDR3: TGTGCCAGCTGGTATGGGGGCACAGATACGCAGTATTTT.

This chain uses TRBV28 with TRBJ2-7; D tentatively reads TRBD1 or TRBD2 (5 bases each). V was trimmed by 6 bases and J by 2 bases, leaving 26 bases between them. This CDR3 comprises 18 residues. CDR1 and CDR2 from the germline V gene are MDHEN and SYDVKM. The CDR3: CASRARVTQAGTTYEQYF. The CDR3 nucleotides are TGTGCCAGCAGGGCGCGCGTTACTCAAGCCGGGACGACCTACGAGCAGTACTTC.

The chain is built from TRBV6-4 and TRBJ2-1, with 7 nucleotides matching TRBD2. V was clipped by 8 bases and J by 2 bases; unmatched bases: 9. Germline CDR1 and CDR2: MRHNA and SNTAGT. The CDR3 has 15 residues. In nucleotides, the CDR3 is TGTGCCAGCCTGAGAGTAAGCGGGACCTACAATGAGCAGTTCTTC. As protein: CASLRVSGTYNEQFF.

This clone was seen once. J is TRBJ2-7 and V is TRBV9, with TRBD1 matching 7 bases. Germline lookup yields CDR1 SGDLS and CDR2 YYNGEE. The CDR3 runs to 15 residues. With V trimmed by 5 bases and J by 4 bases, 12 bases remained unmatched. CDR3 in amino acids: CASRSHSGTDYEQYF. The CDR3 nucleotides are TGTGCCAGCAGATCACATTCCGGGACAGATTACGAGCAGTACTTC.

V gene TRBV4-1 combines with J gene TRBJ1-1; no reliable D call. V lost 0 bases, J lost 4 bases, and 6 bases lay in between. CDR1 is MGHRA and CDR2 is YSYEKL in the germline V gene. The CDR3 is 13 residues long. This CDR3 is CASSQEGTTEAFF. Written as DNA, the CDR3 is TGCGCCAGCAGCCAAGAGGGTACCACTGAAGCTTTCTTT.

The CDR3 region has the DNA TGCGCCAGCAGCGCCAGGGACAGGGGGCAGGTTGAGCAGTTCTTC. It is translated as CASSARDRGQVEQFF. This chain links TRBV5-1 with TRBJ2-1; 12 bases map to TRBD1. The CDR3 runs to 15 residues. Germline loops: CDR1 SGHRS, CDR2 YFSETQ. Trimming cost V 4 bases and J 9 bases; bases outside gene matches: 8.

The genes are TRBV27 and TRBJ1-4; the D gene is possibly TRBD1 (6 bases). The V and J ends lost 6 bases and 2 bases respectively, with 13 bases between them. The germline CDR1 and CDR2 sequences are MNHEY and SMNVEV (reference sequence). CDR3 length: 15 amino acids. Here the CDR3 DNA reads TGTGCCAGCAGGGGTCCGGGGGGCACTAATGAAAAACTGTTTTTT. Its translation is CASRGPGGTNEKLFF.

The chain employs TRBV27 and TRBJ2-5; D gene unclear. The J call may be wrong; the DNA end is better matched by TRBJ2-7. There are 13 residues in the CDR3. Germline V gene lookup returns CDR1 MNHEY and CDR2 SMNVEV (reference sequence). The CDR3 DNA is TGTGCCAGCAGTTTACGCCAGCCCTACGAGCAGTACTTC. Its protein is CASSLRQPYEQYF.